This TCR beta chain derives from a study of blood T cell repertoires in COVID-19. Clones were sequenced by immunoSEQ multiplex PCR, and TCRdb holds only the in-frame ones, with some missing. The profile shows around 64,000 clones, 70% to 90% of them singletons. The CDR3 contains 14 residues. The gene calls are TRBV21-1 and TRBJ2-7; the table's D call, TRBD1, has no DNA check behind it. TRBV21-1 is designated a pseudogene. The origin of this receptor is an elderly woman with acute or convalescent COVID-19. Sequencing was performed on peripheral blood. CDR3 loop: CASRGTVYDYEQYF. The CDR3 nucleotides read TGTGCCAGCAGGGGGACAGTATATGACTACGAGCAGTACTTC.